The clone carrying this T cell receptor (beta chain) was detected only once. Naive-designated CD8 cells lacked CD45RO, were positively enriched for CCR7, and omitted terminally differentiated effector memory CD45RA+ cells. Donors comprised healthy HIV-negative adults lacking recent acute infections or vaccinations. The data were produced by immunoSEQ multiplex PCR, yet TCRdb's version contains in-frame clones alone and is incomplete. Among around 1,900,000 clones listed, approximately 92% were seen once. This specimen comes from a study of shared clonotypes between healthy human individuals. Study details: CD8 memory received one plate per donor, CD8 naive two, CD4 memory three and CD4 naive three.

The V segment lost 2 bases and the J segment 2 bases; nucleotides outside the gene matches: 5. The CDR3 totals 16 residues. Germline V gene sequence: CDR1 LGHNA, CDR2 YSLEER. Sequenced input: naive CD8+ T cells from PBMCs. The chain couples TRBV4-3 to TRBJ2-2; 7 nucleotides agree with TRBD1. This sequence originates from a man between 18 and 35 years old in good health. Some clones in this sample may be carry-over from other donors' samples. The CDR3 coding sequence is TGCGCCAGCAGCCAATATGGGGACAGCAACACCGGGGAGCTGTTTTTT. Translating it yields CASSQYGDSNTGELFF.